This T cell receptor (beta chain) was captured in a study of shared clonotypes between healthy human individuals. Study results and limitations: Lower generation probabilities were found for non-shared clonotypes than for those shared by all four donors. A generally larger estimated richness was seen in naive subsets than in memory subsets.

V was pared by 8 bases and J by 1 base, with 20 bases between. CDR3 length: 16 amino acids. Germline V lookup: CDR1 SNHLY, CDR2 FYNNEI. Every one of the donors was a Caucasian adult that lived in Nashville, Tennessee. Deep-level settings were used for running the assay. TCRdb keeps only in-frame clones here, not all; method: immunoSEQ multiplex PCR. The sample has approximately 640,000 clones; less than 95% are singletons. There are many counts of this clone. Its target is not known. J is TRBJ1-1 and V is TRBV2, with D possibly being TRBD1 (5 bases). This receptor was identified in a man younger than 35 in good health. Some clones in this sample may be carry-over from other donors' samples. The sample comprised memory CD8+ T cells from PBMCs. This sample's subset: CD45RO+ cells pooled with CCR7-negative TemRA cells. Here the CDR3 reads CASDTREGGANTEAFF. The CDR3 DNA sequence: TGTGCCAGCGACACCCGAGAGGGTGGGGCGAACACTGAAGCTTTCTTT.